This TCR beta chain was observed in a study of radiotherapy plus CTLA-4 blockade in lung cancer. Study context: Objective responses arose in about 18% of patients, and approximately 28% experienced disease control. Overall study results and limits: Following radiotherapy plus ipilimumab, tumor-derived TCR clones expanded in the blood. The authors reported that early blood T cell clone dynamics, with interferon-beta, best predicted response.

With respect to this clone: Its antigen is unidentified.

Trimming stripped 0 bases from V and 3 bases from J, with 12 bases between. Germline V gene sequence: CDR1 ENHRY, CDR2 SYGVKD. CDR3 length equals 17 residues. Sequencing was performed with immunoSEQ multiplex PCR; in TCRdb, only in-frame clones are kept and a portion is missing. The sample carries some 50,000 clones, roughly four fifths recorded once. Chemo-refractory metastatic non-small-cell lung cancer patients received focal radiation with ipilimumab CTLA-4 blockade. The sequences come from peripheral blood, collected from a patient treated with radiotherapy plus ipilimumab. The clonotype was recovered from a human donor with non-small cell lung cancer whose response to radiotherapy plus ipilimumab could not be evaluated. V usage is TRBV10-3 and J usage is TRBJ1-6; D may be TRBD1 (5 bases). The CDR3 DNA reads TGTGCCATCAGTGAGTCTGGAGGGGATTTCTATAATTCACCCCTCCACTTT. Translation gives CAISESGGDFYNSPLHF.